Listed here are 27 T cell receptor beta chains from one sample, sequenced in a study of Ad26.COV2.S vaccination and SARS-CoV-2 variants. The assay was immunoSEQ multiplex PCR, and TCRdb's table has in-frame clones only and misses some. Counted here are roughly 410,000 clones, approximately 83% occurring once; the ten biggest clones make up more than 7%. As for treatment: some 19 received Ad26.COV2.S at low or high dose, single or two shots; roughly five received placebo; per-sample allocation not given. The samples were gathered on day 63 after the first injection of vaccine or placebo. The source was peripheral blood, collected in a trial of Ad26.COV2.S vaccine versus placebo. These receptors originate from a person aged 18-65 years who received the Ad26.COV2.S COVID-19 vaccine or a placebo.

The rearrangement joins TRBV20-1 to TRBJ2-4; D call uncertain. The CDR3 is 15 residues long. Trimming stripped 3 bases from V and 1 base from J, with 13 bases between. Germline CDR1 and CDR2: DFQATT and SNEGSKA (reference sequence). CDR3 sequence: CSASGLTYAKNIQYF. The CDR3 DNA follows: TGCAGTGCTAGTGGGCTCACTTACGCCAAAAACATTCAGTACTTC.

The chain joins TRBV7-9 to TRBJ2-5; 10 bases are shared with TRBD2. The CDR3 is 16 amino acids. Germline lookup yields CDR1 SEHNR and CDR2 FQNEAQ (reference sequence). V shed 2 bases, J shed 5 bases, and the junction held 8 bases outside the gene matches. The CDR3 DNA follows: TGTGCCAGCAGCTTAATCCTAGCGGGGGATCTGGAGACCCAGTACTTC. It specifies CASSLILAGDLETQYF.

This clone was seen only once. The chain carries TRBV7-9 and TRBJ2-1; TRBD2 agrees at 8 bases. Losses at the gene ends were 5 bases for V and 12 bases for J; bases not matched to a gene: 21. The CDR3 loop spans 17 amino acids. Germline V gene sequence: CDR1 SEHNR, CDR2 FQNEAQ (reference sequence). CDR3 region: CASSPGLWAGGPRRQFF. CDR3 in DNA: TGTGCCAGCAGCCCAGGGCTCTGGGCGGGGGGCCCCCGCAGGCAGTTCTTC.

This rearrangement joins TRBV4-2 to TRBJ2-7, with D tentatively TRBD2 (6 bases). Per the germline V gene, CDR1 is LGHNA and CDR2 is YNFKEQ. The V and J ends lost 4 bases and 7 bases respectively, with 14 bases between them. This CDR3 is 13 amino acids long. The CDR3 region is CASSPGLLWEQYF. CDR3 DNA sequence: TGTGCCAGCAGCCCCGGACTACTGTGGGAGCAGTACTTC.

V gene TRBV11-2 combines with J gene TRBJ2-3; no reliable D call. This CDR3 region has 12 residues. The V end lost 5 bases, the J end lost 7 bases, and 10 bases lay between the germline ends. Germline V CDR1 and CDR2: SGHAT, FQNNGV. The CDR3: CASSPAANTQYF. The CDR3 DNA reads as TGTGCCAGCAGCCCGGCCGCCAATACGCAGTATTTT.

This chain connects TRBV9 to TRBJ2-1; weak D call: TRBD2 (5 bases). Germline V gives CDR1 SGDLS, CDR2 YYNGEE. V was cut by 0 bases and J by 7 bases, with 11 bases left in between. The CDR3 sequence is 14 residues long. CDR3 region: CASSVGGRPNEQFF. CDR3 DNA: TGTGCCAGCAGCGTAGGAGGGAGACCGAATGAGCAGTTCTTC.

This rearrangement joins TRBV4-2 to TRBJ2-5; maybe TRBD2 (7 bases). Trimming took off 0 bases at V and 5 bases at J, with 13 bases between the two ends. The CDR3 contains 15 residues. Germline lookup yields CDR1 LGHNA and CDR2 YNFKEQ. CDR3 in amino acids: CASSQEGGGLETQYF. The CDR3 DNA reads as TGTGCCAGCAGCCAAGAGGGGGGGGGCCTGGAGACCCAGTACTTC.

The rearrangement links TRBV9 to TRBJ1-1, with a possible D match to TRBD1 (5 bases). V lost 0 bases, J lost 3 bases, and 12 bases lay in between. This CDR3 has 15 amino acids. Per germline, CDR1 SGDLS and CDR2 YYNGEE. The CDR3 DNA reads as TGTGCCAGCAGCGTAGGCCCCGGCAGGGACACTGAAGCTTTCTTT. Protein sequence: CASSVGPGRDTEAFF. Using reference TRBV9 and TRBJ1-1 for the parts outside the CDR3, the full variable domain is DSGVTQTPKHLITATGQRVTLRCSPRSGDLSVYWYQQSLDQGLQFLIQYYNGEERAKGNILERFSAQQFPDLHSELNLSSLELGDSALYFCASSVGPGRDTEAFFGQGTRLTVV.

The chain employs TRBV30 and TRBJ2-3; D gene uncertain. The CDR3 consists of 12 residues. CDR1 is GTSNPN, CDR2 SVGIG, per germline (reference sequence). V dropped 5 bases and J dropped 2 bases, with 8 bases sitting between them. In DNA, the CDR3 is TGTGCCTGGTCCCCCTCCACAGATACGCAGTATTTT. Amino acid sequence: CAWSPSTDTQYF.

This clone was observed once. The chain carries TRBV25-1 and TRBJ2-5; maybe TRBD2 (6 bases). V was clipped by 10 bases and J by 7 bases, with 19 bases between them. The CDR3 sequence is 13 residues long. Germline CDR1 and CDR2: MGHDK and SYGVNS. CDR3 loop: CATEVGGGWTQYF. In DNA, the CDR3 is TGTGCCACCGAGGTGGGGGGAGGATGGACCCAGTACTTC.

The rearrangement uses TRBV4-3 and TRBJ1-1; D is uncertain. V gave up 0 bases and J gave up 2 bases, with 10 bases separating them. This CDR3 is 15 amino acids long. The germline V gene encodes CDR1 LGHNA and CDR2 YSLEER. CDR3 residues: CASSQDEGGNTEAFF. The CDR3 region has the DNA TGCGCCAGCAGCCAAGATGAGGGAGGAAACACTGAAGCTTTCTTT.

V and J are TRBV5-1 and TRBJ2-1; 16 bases match TRBD2. Germline CDR1 is SGHRS and CDR2 is YFSETQ. V trimming: 0 bases; J trimming: 0 bases; junction bases outside the gene matches: 6. The CDR3 sequence is 20 residues long. CDR3 nucleotides: TGCGCCAGCAGCTTGGCCGGGACTAGCGGGAGGGGGTACTCCTACAATGAGCAGTTCTTC. This translates into CASSLAGTSGRGYSYNEQFF.

The V gene is TRBV5-6, the J gene TRBJ1-4; 10 nucleotides line up with TRBD1. The germline CDR1 and CDR2 sequences are SGHDT and YYEEEE. The CDR3 runs 15 residues. The J segment lost 7 bases and the V segment lost 4 bases, leaving 7 bases of the junction unmatched. The CDR3 coding sequence is TGTGCCAGCAGCATCCGGGACAGGGGAGGTGAAAAACTGTTTTTT. Protein sequence: CASSIRDRGGEKLFF.

The rearrangement joins TRBV5-1 to TRBJ1-1; D is undetermined. CDR3 length: 14 residues. Trimming removed 0 bases at V and 5 bases at J, with 11 bases between. The germline V gene encodes CDR1 SGHRS and CDR2 YFSETQ. The CDR3 loop is CASSLDPGITEAFF. The DNA for the CDR3 is TGCGCCAGCAGCTTGGATCCGGGCATAACTGAAGCTTTCTTT.

The chain carries TRBV29-1 and TRBJ1-4, with 7 bases aligning to TRBD1. CDR1 SQVTM and CDR2 ANQGSEA come from the germline V gene. The ends lost 7 bases at V and 7 bases at J; junction bases unmatched: 15. The CDR3 length is 15 residues. The CDR3 region is CSALVPDRESEKLFF. Written as DNA, the CDR3 is TGCAGCGCCCTCGTGCCTGACAGGGAGTCTGAAAAACTGTTTTTT.

This clone occurred a few times. The J gene is TRBJ1-1, the V gene TRBV6-5; 9 bases line up with TRBD1. V gave up 6 bases and J gave up 0 bases; unmatched junction bases: 5. Germline values: CDR1 MNHEY, CDR2 SVGAGI. This CDR3 region has 15 residues. CDR3 sequence reads: CASSPGTGMNTEAFF. Written as DNA, the CDR3 is TGTGCCAGCAGCCCCGGGACAGGGATGAACACTGAAGCTTTCTTT.

This clone appeared a single time. The chain employs TRBV20-1 and TRBJ2-1; D call uncertain. The germline V and J ends were trimmed by 4 bases and 7 bases, with 5 bases remaining between them. Germline V CDR1 and CDR2: DFQATT, SNEGSKA (reference sequence). The CDR3 loop spans 10 amino acids. The CDR3 nucleotides are TGCAGTGCTATGGGGAATGAGCAGTTCTTC. This encodes CSAMGNEQFF.

The CDR3 nucleotides are TGTGCCAGCACCAAAGGGAGCTTCCGGGAGCAGTACTTC. Amino acids: CASTKGSFREQYF. The chain couples TRBV25-1 to TRBJ2-7; weak D call: TRBD2 (5 bases). CDR1 is MGHDK and CDR2 is SYGVNS in the germline V gene. The CDR3 has 13 amino acids. Between the trimmed V and J ends, which lost 7 bases and 7 bases, there was a span of 17 bases.

This clone was seen a single time. The V gene is TRBV5-1, the J gene TRBJ2-5, with 13 bases that match TRBD2. CDR1 SGHRS and CDR2 YFSETQ come from the germline V gene. V lost 2 bases and J lost 4; bases outside the gene matches: 8. The CDR3 totals 17 residues. The CDR3 loop reads CASSFKRTSGGLETQYF. CDR3 coding DNA: TGCGCCAGCAGCTTCAAACGGACTAGCGGGGGTTTAGAGACCCAGTACTTC. Complete variable domain (other parts from reference TRBV5-1 and TRBJ2-5): KAGVTQTPRYLIKTRGQQVTLSCSPISGHRSVSWYQQTPGQGLQFLFEYFSETQRNKGNFPGRFSGRQFSNSRSEMNVSTLELGDSALYLCASSFKRTSGGLETQYFGPGTRLLVL.

The genes are TRBV19 and TRBJ2-1; TRBD1 aligns across 10 bases. CDR1 LNHDA and CDR2 SQIVND come from the germline V gene (reference sequence). The CDR3 extends over 15 amino acids. Trimming at V came to 5 bases and at J to 5 bases, leaving 6 bases not matched to a gene. CDR3 nucleotides: TGTGCCAGTAGTCCCCGGACAGGGGGACACAATGAGCAGTTCTTC. It encodes CASSPRTGGHNEQFF.

This clone was picked up one time. The rearrangement links TRBV10-2 to TRBJ1-1; D unclear. Per the germline V gene, CDR1 is WSHSY and CDR2 is SAAADI. V was shortened by 11 bases and J by 1 base, with 11 bases between the two germline ends. CDR3 length: 12 residues. The CDR3 bases are TGCGCCGTCAGGACCCAGAACACTGAAGCTTTCTTT. Translated: CAVRTQNTEAFF.

The J gene is TRBJ1-1, the V gene TRBV7-3; no clear D. Trimming removed 1 base at V and 3 bases at J, with 6 bases between. The CDR3 runs 13 residues. In germline, CDR1 is SGHTA, CDR2 FQGTGA. The CDR3 DNA reads TGTGCCAGCAGCTTAAACGGTTACACTGAAGCTTTCTTT. Amino acid sequence: CASSLNGYTEAFF.

The chain employs TRBV5-1 and TRBJ1-4; D not certain. V lost 0 bases and J 4 bases, leaving 10 bases between the germline ends. Germline CDR1 and CDR2: SGHRS and YFSETQ. CDR3 length: 15 amino acids. The CDR3 DNA follows: TGCGCCAGCAGCTTGGGAACGGGTTTTAATGAAAAACTGTTTTTT. Translated: CASSLGTGFNEKLFF.

The genes are TRBV13 and TRBJ1-2; perhaps TRBD1 as D (5 bases). The germline V and J ends were trimmed by 5 bases and 4 bases, with 8 bases remaining between them. Germline CDR1 PRHDT, CDR2 FYEKMQ (reference sequence). The CDR3 runs 12 residues. The CDR3 coding sequence is TGTGCCAGCAGCGGGACGGGCTATGGCTACACCTTC. Translating it yields CASSGTGYGYTF.

The genes are TRBV13 and TRBJ1-1; D is undetermined. Per the germline V gene, CDR1 is PRHDT and CDR2 is FYEKMQ (reference sequence). V gave up 0 bases and J gave up 3 bases, with 5 bases separating them. The CDR3 contains 13 residues. The CDR3 loop reads CASSLGRDTEAFF. Here the CDR3 DNA reads TGTGCCAGCAGCTTAGGGAGGGACACTGAAGCTTTCTTT.

About this clone: This same CDR3 is encoded by further DNA sequences in the sample. The CDR3 region is CASSLWGRLGIGELFF. The CDR3 DNA reads TGTGCCAGCAGTTTATGGGGTCGACTTGGCATTGGGGAGCTGTTTTTT. J is TRBJ2-2 and V is TRBV27; D remains unclear. Trimming stripped 1 base from V and 8 bases from J, with 17 bases between. The CDR3 runs 16 residues. Per germline, CDR1 MNHEY and CDR2 SMNVEV (reference sequence).

The chain is built from TRBV3-1 (or the pseudogene TRBV3-2) and TRBJ1-6; TRBD1 is a possible D gene (6 bases). Trimming left V 4 bases short and J 10 bases short, with 20 bases between. The CDR3 spans 16 residues. Per germline, CDR1 LGHDT and CDR2 YNNKEL (reference sequence). In nucleotides, the CDR3 is TGTGCCAGCAGCCTTCTGACAGGAGTAGGATTATCACCCCTCCACTTT. Encoded protein: CASSLLTGVGLSPLHF.